The 26 T cell receptor beta chains below were found in one sample sequenced in a study of blood T cell repertoires in COVID-19. The assay was immunoSEQ multiplex PCR, and TCRdb's table has in-frame clones only and misses some. The sample carries around 100,000 clones, more than 70% recorded once. The sample taken for sequencing was peripheral blood. Receptors originate from a woman aged 25 to 39 with acute or convalescent COVID-19.

This rearrangement joins TRBV24-1 to TRBJ1-5; no reliable D call. Germline V CDR1 and CDR2: KGHDR, SFDVKD. The V and J ends lost 4 bases and 1 base respectively, with 10 bases between them. This CDR3 is 15 amino acids long. The CDR3, as DNA: TGTGCCACCAGTGAGCCTGACACGAGCAATCAGCCCCAGCATTTT. Translating gives CATSEPDTSNQPQHF.

The chain couples TRBV9 to TRBJ2-1, with 9 bases identical to TRBD1. J lost 3 bases, V lost 1 base, and 2 bases had no gene match. The CDR3 is 15 residues long. Germline assignment: CDR1 SGDLS and CDR2 YYNGEE. The CDR3 reads CASSVRDRDYNEQFF. CDR3 nucleotide sequence: TGTGCCAGCAGCGTACGGGACAGGGACTACAATGAGCAGTTCTTC.

The chain combines TRBV27 with TRBJ2-7, with D possibly matching TRBD2 (5 bases). CDR1 and CDR2 (germline): MNHEY, SMNVEV (reference sequence). The germline V and J ends were trimmed by 4 bases and 3 bases, with 16 bases remaining between them. The CDR3 runs to 15 residues. The DNA for the CDR3 is TGTGCCAGCAGTTCCTACCTCCGGGGTCTCTACGAGCAGTACTTC. Amino acid sequence: CASSSYLRGLYEQYF.

V is TRBV5-6 and J is TRBJ2-1; TRBD2 agrees at 8 bases. The CDR3 has 16 amino acids. CDR1 is SGHDT, CDR2 YYEEEE, per germline. J was trimmed by 7 bases and V by 3 bases; bases with no gene match: 12. DNA of the CDR3: TGTGCCAGCAGCTACAAAGCCGGGACTAGGACTAATGAGCAGTTCTTC. Its protein product is CASSYKAGTRTNEQFF.

This CDR3 reads CASSLQQGFIRPQHF. The CDR3 nucleotides are TGTGCCAGCAGCCTCCAACAGGGATTTATTCGGCCCCAGCATTTT. The chain carries TRBV16 and TRBJ1-5, with D maybe TRBD1 (6 bases). This CDR3 region has 15 residues. Trimming left V 4 bases short and J 9 bases short, with 19 bases between. In germline, CDR1 is KGHSY, CDR2 FQNENV.

This rearrangement joins TRBV28 to TRBJ1-4; tentative D call: TRBD1 (5 bases). Between the trimmed V and J ends, which lost 6 bases and 3 bases, there was a span of 17 bases. The CDR3 runs to 16 residues. From germline, CDR1 is MDHEN and CDR2 SYDVKM. This CDR3 reads CASRSPGRASNEKLFF. CDR3 nucleotide sequence: TGTGCCAGCAGGTCGCCAGGCAGGGCATCTAATGAAAAACTGTTTTTT.

CDR3 in amino acids: CSASAYAGGKNIQYF. CDR3 DNA: TGCAGTGCTAGTGCCTACGCGGGGGGTAAAAACATTCAGTACTTC. The chain couples TRBV20-1 to TRBJ2-4; 8 bases agree with TRBD2. In germline, CDR1 is DFQATT, CDR2 SNEGSKA (reference sequence). V shed 3 bases and J 4 bases; nucleotides not matched to a gene: 8. CDR3 length equals 15 residues.

The chain joins TRBV12-5 to TRBJ1-6; the D is unclear. Trimming cost V 6 bases and J 10 bases, with 10 bases left between them. This CDR3 is 12 amino acids long. The germline gives CDR1 LGHNT, CDR2 FRNRAP. The CDR3 DNA reads TGTGCTAGTGGACTCGATATATCACCCCTCCACTTT. This gives the protein CASGLDISPLHF.

Only a few counts were recorded for this clone. This sequence joins TRBV19 and TRBJ2-7, with D possibly matching TRBD1 (5 bases). Trimming shortened V by 11 bases and J by 2 bases, and 10 bases separated the two germline ends. CDR3 length: 11 residues. CDR1 and CDR2 from the germline V gene are LNHDA and SQIVND (reference sequence). CDR3 sequence reads: CACATAYEQYF. CDR3 bases: TGTGCCTGCGCGACAGCCTACGAGCAGTACTTC.

The chain employs TRBV6-4 and TRBJ2-4, with D perhaps TRBD2 (5 bases). The CDR3 has 13 amino acids. Germline values: CDR1 MRHNA, CDR2 SNTAGT. The V gene lost 2 bases and the J gene lost 7 bases, with 9 bases spanning the gap. For the CDR3, the DNA is TGTGCCAGCAGTGACGGCTCGGGGAACATTCAGTACTTC. This gives the protein CASSDGSGNIQYF.

The chain joins TRBV28 to TRBJ1-5, with 7 bases that match TRBD1. With V trimmed by 2 bases and J by 6 bases, 16 bases remained unmatched. The CDR3 runs to 18 residues. Germline lookup yields CDR1 MDHEN and CDR2 SYDVKM. The CDR3 loop reads CASSLGPSDRAHGQPQHF. In DNA form, the CDR3 reads TGTGCCAGCAGTTTAGGTCCGAGTGACAGGGCCCACGGTCAGCCCCAGCATTTT. The complete variable domain, with remaining parts taken from reference TRBV28 and TRBJ1-5, reads DVKVTQSSRYLVKRTGEKVFLECVQDMDHENMFWYRQDPGLGLRLIYFSYDVKMKEKGDIPEGYSVSREKKERFSLILESASTNQTSMYLCASSLGPSDRAHGQPQHFGDGTRLSIL.

This chain uses TRBV2 with TRBJ2-1; 7 bases line up with TRBD1. The CDR3 runs to 13 residues. The V segment lost 3 bases and the J segment 9 bases; nucleotides outside the gene matches: 5. The V gene's germline CDR1 is SNHLY and CDR2 FYNNEI. CDR3 nucleotides: TGTGCCAGCAGTGAGCGACAGGGCTTTGAGCAGTTCTTC. Translating gives CASSERQGFEQFF.

V gene TRBV9 combines with J gene TRBJ2-3; unclear D gene. Germline V gene sequence: CDR1 SGDLS, CDR2 YYNGEE. The CDR3 totals 16 residues. The V and J ends lost 0 bases and 2 bases respectively, with 13 bases between them. In nucleotides, the CDR3 is TGTGCCAGCAGCGTAGCGGTTCGGCAGGCCACAGATACGCAGTATTTT. Its translation: CASSVAVRQATDTQYF.

The chain combines TRBV5-1 with TRBJ2-3; 8 positions agree with TRBD2. Germline-derived CDR1 and CDR2 are SGHRS and YFSETQ. The CDR3 consists of 14 residues. J lost 0 bases, V lost 4 bases, and 1 base had no gene match. The CDR3 bases are TGCGCCAGCAGCGGCGGGGGGAGCACAGATACGCAGTATTTT. Translation: CASSGGGSTDTQYF. Complete variable domain (other parts from reference TRBV5-1 and TRBJ2-3): KAGVTQTPRYLIKTRGQQVTLSCSPISGHRSVSWYQQTPGQGLQFLFEYFSETQRNKGNFPGRFSGRQFSNSRSEMNVSTLELGDSALYLCASSGGGSTDTQYFGPGTRLTVL.

The rearrangement links TRBV2 to TRBJ2-3, with 10 bases matching TRBD2. Trimming cost V 6 bases and J 2 bases; bases outside gene matches: 8. The length of the CDR3 is 16 residues. CDR1 and CDR2 (germline): SNHLY, FYNNEI. The CDR3 reads CASRLTSGILTDTQYF. As DNA, the CDR3 is TGTGCCAGCAGGCTTACTAGCGGGATACTCACAGATACGCAGTATTTT.

This chain joins TRBV5-1 and TRBJ2-2; 9 positions agree with TRBD1. The junction had 5 bases not matched to a gene; V was cut back by 4 bases and J by 4 bases. Germline CDR1 SGHRS, CDR2 YFSETQ. There are 15 residues in the CDR3. The CDR3 is CASSPGTGTTGELFF. The CDR3 DNA is TGCGCCAGCAGCCCCGGGACAGGGACCACCGGGGAGCTGTTTTTT.

The chain couples TRBV19 to TRBJ1-1, with a tentative D call TRBD1 (5 bases). The V gene's germline CDR1 is LNHDA and CDR2 SQIVND (reference sequence). The CDR3 length is 14 residues. Trimming removed 5 bases from V and 5 bases from J, with 15 bases in between. The CDR3 bases are TGTGCCAGTAGTCAGCCGGGGGAGGGGACTGAAGCTTTCTTT. Protein sequence: CASSQPGEGTEAFF. The variable domain in full, completed from reference TRBV19 and TRBJ1-1, reads DGGITQSPKYLFRKEGQNVTLSCEQNLNHDAMYWYRQDPGQGLRLIYYSQIVNDFQKGDIAEGYSVSREKKESFPLTVTSAQKNPTAFYLCASSQPGEGTEAFFGQGTRLTVV.

V gene TRBV6-5 combines with J gene TRBJ1-2, with a tentative D call TRBD1 (6 bases). The germline V and J ends were trimmed by 2 bases and 0 bases, with 7 bases remaining between them. Germline-derived CDR1 and CDR2 are MNHEY and SVGAGI. The CDR3 covers 14 residues. CDR3 residues: CASSYDRTNYGYTF. In DNA, the CDR3 is TGTGCCAGCAGTTACGACAGGACTAACTATGGCTACACCTTC.

J is TRBJ1-2 and V is TRBV14, with 10 positions matching TRBD1. The CDR3 runs 14 residues. Germline lookup yields CDR1 SGHDN and CDR2 FVKESK. Trimming cost V 2 bases and J 7 bases; bases outside gene matches: 4. The CDR3 loop reads CASSQYDRGPGYTF. Written as DNA, the CDR3 is TGTGCCAGCAGCCAATATGACAGGGGGCCTGGCTACACCTTC.

The chain uses TRBV2 and TRBJ1-2; a weak D match, TRBD1 (5 bases). Germline lookup yields CDR1 SNHLY and CDR2 FYNNEI. Trimming left V 1 base short and J 4 bases short, with 10 bases between. CDR3 length: 14 amino acids. CDR3 nucleotide sequence: TGTGCCAGCAGTGAAGGAAGACAGAGCTATGGCTACACCTTC. It codes for CASSEGRQSYGYTF.

This sequence joins TRBV29-1 and TRBJ1-1, with a possible D match to TRBD1 (5 bases). Germline CDR1 SQVTM, CDR2 ANQGSEA. Deletions cut 5 bases from V and 1 base from J, with 5 bases between. The CDR3 length is 11 residues. CDR3 sequence reads: CSVTGNTEAFF. In DNA, the CDR3 is TGCAGCGTTACAGGGAACACTGAAGCTTTCTTT.

About this clone: Relative to the germline gene, one junction end is altered; a read error may explain this. J is TRBJ2-7 and V is TRBV6-5, with D possibly being TRBD2 (6 bases). CDR3 size: 14 residues. Germline values: CDR1 MNHEY, CDR2 SVGAGI. CDR3 sequence (DNA): TGTGCCAGCAGCTACTTCGGAGGGGACTACGAGCAGTACTTC. Encoded protein: CASSYFGGDYEQYF.

This rearrangement joins TRBV7-3 to TRBJ1-2; 11 positions match TRBD1. Germline CDR1 and CDR2: SGHTA and FQGTGA. The V and J ends lost 5 bases and 2 bases, in that order; junction bases with no gene match: 10. The CDR3 is 17 residues long. The CDR3 DNA sequence: TGTGCCAGCAGCCCCGGGGACAGGGGGTCTTTAAACTATGGCTACACCTTC. This sequence encodes CASSPGDRGSLNYGYTF.

This chain joins TRBV11-2 and TRBJ1-2; D is perhaps TRBD1 (6 bases). V lost 3 bases to trimming and J lost 8 bases, with 22 bases between them. The CDR3 totals 16 residues. The germline gives CDR1 SGHAT, CDR2 FQNNGV. The CDR3 loop is CASSFPLWQGKGGYTF. CDR3 DNA: TGTGCCAGCAGCTTCCCCCTGTGGCAGGGGAAAGGAGGCTACACCTTC.

The chain uses TRBV5-1 and TRBJ2-2, with 9 positions matching TRBD1. Trimming at V came to 4 bases and at J to 7 bases, leaving 5 bases not matched to a gene. This CDR3 comprises 14 residues. The germline gives CDR1 SGHRS, CDR2 YFSETQ. The CDR3 DNA reads TGCGCCAGCAGCCCGGACAGGGGCGGCGGGGAGCTGTTTTTT. Its protein product is CASSPDRGGGELFF.

The chain joins TRBV2 to TRBJ1-5, with 8 bases that match TRBD1. V gave up 3 bases and J gave up 0 bases; unmatched junction bases: 7. In germline, CDR1 is SNHLY, CDR2 FYNNEI. The CDR3 length is 17 residues. As DNA, the CDR3 is TGTGCCAGCAGTGACGCGGCGGGACAGGATAGCAATCAGCCCCAGCATTTT. It codes for CASSDAAGQDSNQPQHF.